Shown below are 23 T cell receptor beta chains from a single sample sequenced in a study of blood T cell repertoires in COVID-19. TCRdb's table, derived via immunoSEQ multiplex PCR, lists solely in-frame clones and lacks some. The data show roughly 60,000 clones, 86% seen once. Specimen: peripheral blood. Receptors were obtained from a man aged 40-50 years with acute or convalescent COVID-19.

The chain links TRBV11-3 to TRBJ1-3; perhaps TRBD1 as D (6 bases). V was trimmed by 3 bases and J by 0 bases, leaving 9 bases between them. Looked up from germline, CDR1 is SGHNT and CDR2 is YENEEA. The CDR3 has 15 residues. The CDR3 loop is CASSFGTNSGNTIYF. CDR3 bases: TGTGCCAGCAGCTTCGGGACAAACTCTGGAAACACCATATATTTT.

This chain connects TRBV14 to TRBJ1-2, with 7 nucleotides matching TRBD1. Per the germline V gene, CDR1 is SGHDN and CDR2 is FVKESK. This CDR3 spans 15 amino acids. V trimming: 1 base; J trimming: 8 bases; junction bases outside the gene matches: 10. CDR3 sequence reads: CASSQARRQGGGYTF. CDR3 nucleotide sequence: TGTGCCAGCAGCCAAGCGAGGAGGCAGGGGGGAGGCTACACCTTC.

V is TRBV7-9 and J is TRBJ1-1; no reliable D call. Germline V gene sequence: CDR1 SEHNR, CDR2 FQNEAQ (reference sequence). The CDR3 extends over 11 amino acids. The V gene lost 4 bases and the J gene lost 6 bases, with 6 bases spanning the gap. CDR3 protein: CASSSTAEAFF. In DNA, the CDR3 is TGTGCCAGCAGCTCCACGGCTGAAGCTTTCTTT.

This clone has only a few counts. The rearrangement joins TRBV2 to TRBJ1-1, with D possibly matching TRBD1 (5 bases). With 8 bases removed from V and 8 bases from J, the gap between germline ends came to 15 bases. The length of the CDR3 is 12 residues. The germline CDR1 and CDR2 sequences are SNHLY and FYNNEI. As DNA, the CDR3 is TGTGCCAGCCCGGTCAGCCGACAGGAAGCTTTCTTT. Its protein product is CASPVSRQEAFF.

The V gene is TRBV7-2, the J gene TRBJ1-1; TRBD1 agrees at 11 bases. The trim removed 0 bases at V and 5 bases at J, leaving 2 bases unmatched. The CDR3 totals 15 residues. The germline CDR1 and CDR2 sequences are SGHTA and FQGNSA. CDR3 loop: CASSLAGTGGTEAFF. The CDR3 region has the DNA TGTGCCAGCAGCTTAGCCGGGACAGGGGGGACTGAAGCTTTCTTT.

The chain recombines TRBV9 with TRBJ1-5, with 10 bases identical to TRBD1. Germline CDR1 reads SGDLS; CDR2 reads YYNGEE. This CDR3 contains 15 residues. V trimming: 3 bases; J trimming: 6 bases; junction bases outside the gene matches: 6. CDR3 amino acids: CASSEGQGRAQPQHF. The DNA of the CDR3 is TGTGCCAGCAGCGAGGGACAGGGGCGGGCTCAGCCCCAGCATTTT.

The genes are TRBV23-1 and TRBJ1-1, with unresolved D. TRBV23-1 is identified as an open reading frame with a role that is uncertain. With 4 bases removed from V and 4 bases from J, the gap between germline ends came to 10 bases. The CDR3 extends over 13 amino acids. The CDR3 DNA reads TGCGCCAGCAGTCTCTCGGAGAGCACTGAAGCTTTCTTT. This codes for CASSLSESTEAFF.

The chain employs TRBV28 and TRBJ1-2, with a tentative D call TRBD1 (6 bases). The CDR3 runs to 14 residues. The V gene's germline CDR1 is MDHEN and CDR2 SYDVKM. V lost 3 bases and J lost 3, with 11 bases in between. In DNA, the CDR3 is TGTGCCAGCAGTTTTACAGGGCAGGACTATGGCTACACCTTC. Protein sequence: CASSFTGQDYGYTF.

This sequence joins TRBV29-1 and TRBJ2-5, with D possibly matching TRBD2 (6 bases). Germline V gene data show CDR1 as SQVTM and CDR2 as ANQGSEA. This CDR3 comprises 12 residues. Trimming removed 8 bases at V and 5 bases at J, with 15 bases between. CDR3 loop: CSSGRGRETQYF. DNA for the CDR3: TGCAGCTCCGGGCGGGGTCGGGAGACCCAGTACTTC.

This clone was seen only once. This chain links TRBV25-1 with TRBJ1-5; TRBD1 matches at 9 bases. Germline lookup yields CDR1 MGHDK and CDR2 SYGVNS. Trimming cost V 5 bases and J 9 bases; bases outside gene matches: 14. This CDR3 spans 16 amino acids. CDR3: CASSPDTGQGVRPQHF. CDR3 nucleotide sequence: TGTGCCAGCAGTCCCGACACGGGACAGGGAGTACGGCCCCAGCATTTT.

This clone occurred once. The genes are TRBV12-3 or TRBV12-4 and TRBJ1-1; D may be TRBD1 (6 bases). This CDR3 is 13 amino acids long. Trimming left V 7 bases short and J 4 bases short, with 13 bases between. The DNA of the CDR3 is TGTGCCAGCACTCAACAGGGTACCACTGAAGCTTTCTTT. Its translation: CASTQQGTTEAFF.

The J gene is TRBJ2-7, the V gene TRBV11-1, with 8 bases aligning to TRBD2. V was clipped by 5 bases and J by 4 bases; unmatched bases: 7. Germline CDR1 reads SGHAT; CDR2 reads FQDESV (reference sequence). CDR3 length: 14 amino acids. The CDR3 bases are TGTGCCAGCAGCCGGAATGGCGGGGGGTACGAGCAGTACTTC. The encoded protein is CASSRNGGGYEQYF.

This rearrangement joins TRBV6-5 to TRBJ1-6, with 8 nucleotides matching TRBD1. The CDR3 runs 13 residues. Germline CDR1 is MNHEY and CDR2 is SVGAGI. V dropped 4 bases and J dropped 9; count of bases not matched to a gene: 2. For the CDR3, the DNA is TGTGCCAGCAGTTTAGACAGGGGTTCACCCCTCCACTTT. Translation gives CASSLDRGSPLHF.

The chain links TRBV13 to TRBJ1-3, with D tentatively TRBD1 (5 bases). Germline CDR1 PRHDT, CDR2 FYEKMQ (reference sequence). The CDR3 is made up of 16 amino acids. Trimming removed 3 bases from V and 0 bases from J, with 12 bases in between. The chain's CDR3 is CASSLAPTDSGNTIYF. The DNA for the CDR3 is TGTGCCAGCAGCTTGGCCCCGACAGACTCTGGAAACACCATATATTTT.

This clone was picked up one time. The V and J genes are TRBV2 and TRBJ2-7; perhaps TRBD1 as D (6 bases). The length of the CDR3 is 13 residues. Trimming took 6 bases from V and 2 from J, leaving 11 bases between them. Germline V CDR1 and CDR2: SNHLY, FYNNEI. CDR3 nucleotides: TGTGCCAGCAGGGGGACACTGGCCTACGAGCAGTACTTC. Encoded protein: CASRGTLAYEQYF.

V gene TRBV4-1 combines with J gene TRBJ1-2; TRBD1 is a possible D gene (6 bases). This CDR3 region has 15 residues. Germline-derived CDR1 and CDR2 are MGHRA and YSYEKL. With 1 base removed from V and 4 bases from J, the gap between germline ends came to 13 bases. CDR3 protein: CASSQVSTGFYGYTF. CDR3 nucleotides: TGCGCCAGCAGCCAAGTTTCGACAGGATTCTATGGCTACACCTTC.

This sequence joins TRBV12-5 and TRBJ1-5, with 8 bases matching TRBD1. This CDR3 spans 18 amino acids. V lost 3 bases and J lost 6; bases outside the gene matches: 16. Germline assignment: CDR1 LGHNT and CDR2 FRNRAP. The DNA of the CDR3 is TGTGCTAGTGGTTTTGAAGGCAGGGGGCGAGTTGTCGGTCAGCCCCAGCATTTT. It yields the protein CASGFEGRGRVVGQPQHF.

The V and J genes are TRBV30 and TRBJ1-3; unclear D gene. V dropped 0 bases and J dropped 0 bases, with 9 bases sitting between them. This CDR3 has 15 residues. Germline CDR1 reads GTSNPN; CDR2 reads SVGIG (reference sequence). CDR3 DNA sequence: TGTGCCTGGAGTGTACGAGATGGCTCTGGAAACACCATATATTTT. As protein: CAWSVRDGSGNTIYF.

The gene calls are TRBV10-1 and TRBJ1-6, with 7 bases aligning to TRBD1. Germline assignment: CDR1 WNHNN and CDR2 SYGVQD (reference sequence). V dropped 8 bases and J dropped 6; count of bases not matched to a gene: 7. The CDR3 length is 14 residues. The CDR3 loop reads CASSRDSSNSPLHF. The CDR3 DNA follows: TGCGCCAGCTCTCGGGACAGTTCTAATTCACCCCTCCACTTT.

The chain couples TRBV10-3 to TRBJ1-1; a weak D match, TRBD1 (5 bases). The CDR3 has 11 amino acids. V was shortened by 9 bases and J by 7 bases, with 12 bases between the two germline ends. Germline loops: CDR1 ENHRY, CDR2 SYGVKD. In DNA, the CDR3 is TGTGCCATACGAGACAGCCTTGAAGCTTTCTTT. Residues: CAIRDSLEAFF.

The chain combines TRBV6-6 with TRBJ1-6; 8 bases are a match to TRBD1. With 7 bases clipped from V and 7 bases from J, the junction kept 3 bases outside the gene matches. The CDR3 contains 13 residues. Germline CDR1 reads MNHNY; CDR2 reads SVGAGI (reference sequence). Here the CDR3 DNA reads TGTGCCAGCATAGGACAGGGAAATTCACCCCTCCACTTT. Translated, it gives CASIGQGNSPLHF.

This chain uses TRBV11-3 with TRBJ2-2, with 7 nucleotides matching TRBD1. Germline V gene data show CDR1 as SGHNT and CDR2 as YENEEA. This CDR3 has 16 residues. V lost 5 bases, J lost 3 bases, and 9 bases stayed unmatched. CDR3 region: CASSPMGTADTGELFF. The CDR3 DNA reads TGTGCCAGCAGCCCAATGGGGACAGCCGACACCGGGGAGCTGTTTTTT.

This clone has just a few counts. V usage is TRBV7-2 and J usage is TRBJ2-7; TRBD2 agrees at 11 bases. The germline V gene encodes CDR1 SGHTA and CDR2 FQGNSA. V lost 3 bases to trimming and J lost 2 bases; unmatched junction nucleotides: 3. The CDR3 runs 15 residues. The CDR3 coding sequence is TGTGCCAGCAGCTTTAGCGGGGGGGCAACCTACGAGCAGTACTTC. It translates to CASSFSGGATYEQYF.